The clone carrying this T cell receptor beta chain was counted at least ten times. Its antigen remains unidentified. One entry per CDR3 protein, called by TCRdb with MiXCR from the reads. Here the sample spans about 770,000 distinct CDR3 sequences, approximately 32% being singletons. These data are taken from a study of T cell repertoires in cytomegalovirus infection. Study details: HLA-B-restricted CMV epitopes that are well studied, plus recently identified HLA-C-restricted ones, were used by the study. From public TCR beta signatures came an indication of both CMV infection and matching HLA type. Study-level points and caveats: Based on cumulative public TCR beta family frequency, carriers of CMV plus the relevant HLA were identified. Ex vivo, HLA-C-restricted CMV-specific TCR beta clonotypes prevailed over the rest of the response.

The origin of this receptor is a human donor in good health (CMV status not recorded). Some clones in this sample may be carry-over from other donors' samples. Sequenced material: cultured CD8+ T cells from PBMCs, taken from culture after CMV antigen stimulation.

CDR3 residues: CASSNARDTYQPQHF. CDR3 in DNA: TGTGCCAGCAGCAACGCCCGGGACACGTATCAGCCCCAGCATTTT. The chain uses TRBV7-9 and TRBJ1-5; D might be TRBD1 (6 bases). Per the germline V gene, CDR1 is SEHNR and CDR2 is FQNEAQ (reference sequence). Trimming pared 5 bases from V and 5 bases from J, leaving 16 bases between. The CDR3 contains 15 residues.